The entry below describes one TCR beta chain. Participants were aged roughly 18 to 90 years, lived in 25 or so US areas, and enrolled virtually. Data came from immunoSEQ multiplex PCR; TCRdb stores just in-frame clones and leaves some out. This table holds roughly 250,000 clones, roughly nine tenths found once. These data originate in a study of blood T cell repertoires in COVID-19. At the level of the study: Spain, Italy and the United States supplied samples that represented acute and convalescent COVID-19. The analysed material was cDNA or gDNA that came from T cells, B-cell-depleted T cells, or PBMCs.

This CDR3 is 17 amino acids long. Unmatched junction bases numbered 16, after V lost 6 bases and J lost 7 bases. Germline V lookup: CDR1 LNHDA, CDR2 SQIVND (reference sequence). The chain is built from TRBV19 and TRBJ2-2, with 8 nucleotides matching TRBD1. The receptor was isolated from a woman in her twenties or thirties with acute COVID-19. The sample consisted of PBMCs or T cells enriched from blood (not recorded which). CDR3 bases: TGTGCCAGTAGCTTCGGAATCCCGACAGGGGCCGACGGGGAGCTGTTTTTT. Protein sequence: CASSFGIPTGADGELFF.